The 19 T cell receptor beta chains in this list originate from one sample, sequenced in a study of blood T cells in healthy people across ages. Together with a sample-barcoded 5' primer, a J-beta primer mix was included in a second PCR lasting roughly 6 to 12 cycles. TCRdb used MiXCR to reprocess the 5' RACE reads, holding one entry per CDR3 protein. The sample holds fewer than 1,000,000 distinct CDR3 sequences, about 42% seen once. The sample was blood. The receptors shown here come from a man older than 75 in good health.

This clonotype was counted many times. This chain joins TRBV20-1 and TRBJ2-3; D remains ambiguous. Between the trimmed V and J ends, which lost 4 bases and 6 bases, there was a span of 11 bases. Germline V lookup: CDR1 DFQATT, CDR2 SNEGSKA (reference sequence). This CDR3 region has 12 residues. As DNA, the CDR3 is TGCAGTGCTACAGAGGTTGCGGATACGCAGTATTTT. Translation: CSATEVADTQYF.

The V call is TRBV3-1, the J call TRBJ2-1; D is perhaps TRBD2 (5 bases). V was clipped by 0 bases and J by 5 bases, with 17 bases between them. This CDR3 contains 17 residues. Germline CDR1 LGHDT, CDR2 YNNKEL (reference sequence). CDR3 sequence: CASSQEGRRARHNEQFF. The CDR3 bases are TGTGCCAGCAGCCAAGAAGGCAGGCGGGCCCGGCACAATGAGCAGTTCTTC.

This clonotype has a handful of counts. The rearrangement joins TRBV20-1 to TRBJ2-5; unclear D gene. V shed 3 bases and J shed 3 bases, with 11 bases lying between them. The CDR3 covers 13 residues. From germline, CDR1 is DFQATT and CDR2 SNEGSKA (reference sequence). The CDR3 nucleotides are TGCAGTGCTAGGGCAATACAGAAAGAGACCCAGTACTTC. Protein product: CSARAIQKETQYF.

This clonotype has a handful of counts. The rearrangement uses TRBV20-1 and TRBJ2-1, with D perhaps assigned TRBD1 or TRBD2 (5 bases each). The CDR3 is made up of 15 amino acids. CDR1 is DFQATT and CDR2 is SNEGSKA in the germline V gene (reference sequence). V was shortened by 4 bases and J by 7 bases, with 20 bases between the two germline ends. The CDR3 spells CSANPPGTRGNEQFF. The DNA for the CDR3 is TGCAGTGCTAATCCTCCGGGGACCCGCGGAAATGAGCAGTTCTTC.

This clonotype was picked up one time. The limits of the CDR3 on the DNA are not certain, so only TCRdb's listed CDR3 is given. This chain joins TRBV28 and TRBJ2-5; whether TRBD1, the table's D call, matches the DNA was not checked. The CDR3 is 16 amino acids long, termini counted. Germline CDR1 and CDR2: MDHEN and SYDVKM. The chain's CDR3 is CASSTLVGTGSYEQYF.

Here the CDR3 reads CSVAVGRGSSNQPQHF. CDR3 bases: TGCAGCGTTGCGGTTGGACGGGGGTCGAGCAATCAGCCCCAGCATTTT. The chain has TRBV29-1 and TRBJ1-5, with a tentative D call TRBD1 (5 bases). CDR3 length: 16 amino acids. The germline gives CDR1 SQVTM, CDR2 ANQGSEA. V was shortened by 4 bases and J by 1 base, with 17 bases between the two germline ends.

Only a few counts were recorded for this clonotype. This rearrangement joins TRBV29-1 to TRBJ2-2, with 12 bases aligning to TRBD2. Germline trimming cut 6 bases from V and 4 bases from J; bases unmatched to any gene: 3. This CDR3 is 14 amino acids long. Germline V gene sequence: CDR1 SQVTM, CDR2 ANQGSEA. The CDR3 reads CSVGTSGRTGELFF. The CDR3 DNA follows: TGCAGCGTAGGGACTAGCGGGCGCACCGGGGAGCTGTTTTTT.

The chain recombines TRBV5-1 with TRBJ2-1; TRBD1 agrees at 8 bases. Germline V lookup: CDR1 SGHRS, CDR2 YFSETQ. The CDR3 extends over 16 amino acids. Losses at the gene ends were 2 bases for V and 2 bases for J; bases not matched to a gene: 6. CDR3 DNA sequence: TGCGCCAGCAGCTTATCATACAGGGGGACCTACAATGAGCAGTTCTTC. It encodes CASSLSYRGTYNEQFF. The full variable domain, rest sourced from reference TRBV5-1 and TRBJ2-1, is KAGVTQTPRYLIKTRGQQVTLSCSPISGHRSVSWYQQTPGQGLQFLFEYFSETQRNKGNFPGRFSGRQFSNSRSEMNVSTLELGDSALYLCASSLSYRGTYNEQFFGPGTRLTVL.

Note on this clonotype: One end of the junction varies from germline; a read error may be responsible. This rearrangement joins TRBV20-1 to TRBJ1-2, with no clear D. This CDR3 comprises 13 residues. Per germline, CDR1 DFQATT and CDR2 SNEGSKA (reference sequence). Here the CDR3 DNA reads TGCAGTGCTAGTCACAGAGCTAACTATGGCTACACCTTT. This codes for CSASHRANYGYTF.

V gene TRBV29-1 combines with J gene TRBJ2-1; 7 bases are a match to TRBD1. CDR1 is SQVTM and CDR2 is ANQGSEA in the germline V gene. The ends lost 0 bases at V and 1 base at J; junction bases unmatched: 3. The CDR3 consists of 15 residues. The CDR3: CSVEDGGQSYNEQFF. The CDR3 DNA reads TGCAGCGTTGAAGATGGGGGACAGTCCTACAATGAGCAGTTCTTC.

CDR3 bases: TGTGCCAGCAGTGAAGCGGGACCCTCCTACGAGCAGTACTTC. Its translation is CASSEAGPSYEQYF. The chain links TRBV28 to TRBJ2-7; 7 nucleotides align to TRBD2. From germline, CDR1 is MDHEN and CDR2 SYDVKM. The ends lost 5 bases at V and 0 bases at J; junction bases unmatched: 4. This CDR3 has 14 amino acids.

The V call is TRBV7-6, the J call TRBJ2-4; 10 bases are shared with TRBD1. Per germline, CDR1 SGHVS and CDR2 FNYEAQ. The CDR3 contains 14 residues. The V gene end was trimmed by 3 bases and the J gene end by 6 bases; junction bases not matched to a gene: 2. Written as DNA, the CDR3 is TGTGCCAGCAGCTTGACAGGGGGCCTAAACATTCAGTACTTC. The encoded protein is CASSLTGGLNIQYF.

This clonotype showed up just once. This sequence joins TRBV4-2 and TRBJ2-5; D call uncertain. Germline V lookup: CDR1 LGHNA, CDR2 YNFKEQ. Trimming pared 1 base from V and 1 base from J, leaving 4 bases between. This CDR3 comprises 13 residues. CDR3 sequence reads: CASSQAPQETQYF. The DNA for the CDR3 is TGTGCCAGCAGCCAAGCACCCCAAGAGACCCAGTACTTC.

This chain uses TRBV28 with TRBJ2-7; the D gene is possibly TRBD2 (5 bases). The V end was cut by 3 bases, the J end by 1 base, with 13 bases between. The CDR3 extends over 15 amino acids. Germline V gene data show CDR1 as MDHEN and CDR2 as SYDVKM. The CDR3 region has the DNA TGTGCCAGCAGTTTGGCGGGCAAGGTTTCCTACGAGCAGTACTTC. This gives the protein CASSLAGKVSYEQYF.

In this sample, this clonotype turned up many times. V gene TRBV4-3 combines with J gene TRBJ2-3, with 9 nucleotides matching TRBD2. With 3 bases clipped from V and 3 bases from J, the junction kept 1 base outside the gene matches. CDR1 is LGHNA and CDR2 is YSLEER in the germline V gene. The CDR3 is 14 residues long. For the CDR3, the DNA is TGCGCCAGCAGCCAGGGACTAGCAACAGATACGCAGTATTTT. This codes for CASSQGLATDTQYF.

The chain recombines TRBV5-1 with TRBJ1-4; 7 bases are shared with TRBD1. The CDR3 extends over 14 amino acids. Germline V gives CDR1 SGHRS, CDR2 YFSETQ. The junction had 8 bases not matched to a gene; V was cut back by 4 bases and J by 8 bases. The CDR3 DNA reads as TGCGCCAGCAGCCCGACAGGGCCGCCCGAAAAACTGTTTTTT. Translating it yields CASSPTGPPEKLFF.

The chain has TRBV5-1 and TRBJ2-5; D gene unclear. There are 13 residues in the CDR3. Trimming pared 0 bases from V and 11 bases from J, leaving 14 bases between. The V gene's germline CDR1 is SGHRS and CDR2 YFSETQ. The CDR3 protein is CASSLDLFNEQYF. The CDR3 nucleotides read TGCGCCAGCAGCTTGGATCTGTTCAATGAGCAGTACTTC.

This clonotype was detected once. The V and J genes are TRBV20-1 and TRBJ2-2; a weak D match, TRBD2 (5 bases). CDR3 length: 14 amino acids. Germline assignment: CDR1 DFQATT and CDR2 SNEGSKA (reference sequence). V was cut by 0 bases and J by 5 bases, with 10 bases left in between. CDR3 protein: CSARDLRETGELFF. CDR3 DNA: TGCAGTGCTAGAGATCTGAGGGAGACCGGGGAGCTGTTTTTT.

V is TRBV16 and J is TRBJ1-2; D unresolved. The V gene lost 7 bases and the J gene lost 8 bases, with 20 bases spanning the gap. The CDR3 extends over 14 amino acids. Germline-derived CDR1 and CDR2 are KGHSY and FQNENV. The CDR3 sequence: CASTPNSPLGGYTF. CDR3 in DNA: TGTGCCAGCACCCCAAACTCACCCCTTGGGGGCTACACCTTC.